The 19 T cell receptor beta chains below all came from one sample that was sequenced in a study of blood T cell repertoires in COVID-19. Measured with immunoSEQ multiplex PCR; TCRdb has only the in-frame clones, and not every one. Of about 220,000 clones in the sample, roughly 85% are singletons; the top ten hold more than 2%. Material for sequencing was peripheral blood. The receptors shown here come from a woman aged 70 to 79 with COVID-19, enrolled during active disease.

The genes are TRBV6-2 or TRBV6-3 and TRBJ1-3; D unclear. Trimming removed 2 bases at V and 2 bases at J, with 13 bases between. There are 16 residues in the CDR3. Germline assignment: CDR1 MNHEY and CDR2 SVGEGT. CDR3 DNA sequence: TGTGCCAGCAGTTACGGAAAGCTCGGAGCTGGAAACACCATATATTTT. Its protein product is CASSYGKLGAGNTIYF.

The chain joins TRBV5-6 to TRBJ2-4; 7 positions match TRBD1. CDR1 is SGHDT and CDR2 is YYEEEE in the germline V gene. The CDR3 length is 18 residues. Germline trimming cut 0 bases from V and 1 base from J; bases unmatched to any gene: 10. The CDR3: CASSLATGDLRAKNIQYF. The CDR3 DNA reads TGTGCCAGCAGCTTGGCCACAGGGGACCTTCGGGCCAAAAACATTCAGTACTTC.

This rearrangement joins TRBV6-1 to TRBJ2-5; 12 bases match TRBD2. V was clipped by 2 bases and J by 5 bases; unmatched bases: 3. The CDR3 covers 15 residues. CDR1 MNHNS and CDR2 SASEGT come from the germline V gene. DNA for the CDR3: TGTGCCAGCAGTGAACTAGCGGGAGGGCCGGAGACCCAGTACTTC. This codes for CASSELAGGPETQYF.

This rearrangement joins TRBV25-1 to TRBJ1-1; D uncertain. This CDR3 region has 13 residues. V was trimmed by 2 bases and J by 2 bases, leaving 6 bases between them. Germline CDR1 MGHDK, CDR2 SYGVNS. CDR3 sequence reads: CASSEDRNTEAFF. The CDR3 bases are TGTGCCAGCAGTGAAGATAGAAACACTGAAGCTTTCTTT.

This rearrangement joins TRBV18 to TRBJ2-5; 8 bases line up with TRBD2. With 3 bases clipped from V and 0 bases from J, the junction kept 9 bases outside the gene matches. In germline, CDR1 is KGHSH, CDR2 LQKENI. The CDR3 has 17 amino acids. The CDR3 reads CASSPDYLAGYQETQYF. The CDR3 nucleotides read TGTGCCAGCTCACCGGATTACCTAGCGGGTTACCAAGAGACCCAGTACTTC.

For the CDR3, the DNA is TGCGCCAGCAGCCCCCGACCGGGACTAGCGGCTTACGAGCAGTACTTC. It codes for CASSPRPGLAAYEQYF. The rearrangement links TRBV5-1 to TRBJ2-7, with 11 bases aligning to TRBD2. Unmatched junction bases numbered 10, after V lost 4 bases and J lost 4 bases. The germline CDR1 and CDR2 sequences are SGHRS and YFSETQ. The CDR3 spans 16 residues.

The chain carries TRBV7-3 and TRBJ1-1; the match to TRBD1 covers 8 bases. The CDR3 contains 14 residues. In germline, CDR1 is SGHTA, CDR2 FQGTGA. The junction had 4 bases not matched to a gene; V was cut back by 4 bases and J by 3 bases. CDR3 nucleotide sequence: TGTGCCAGCAGCTCCAGGGGGCGGGACACTGAAGCTTTCTTT. Residues: CASSSRGRDTEAFF.

The rearrangement uses TRBV27 and TRBJ1-2, with no clear D. Trimming removed 2 bases at V and 5 bases at J, with 9 bases between. The CDR3 has 13 residues. From germline, CDR1 is MNHEY and CDR2 SMNVEV (reference sequence). The CDR3 loop reads CASSLATGYGYTF. The DNA of the CDR3 is TGTGCCAGCAGTTTAGCCACTGGTTATGGCTACACCTTC.

The chain joins TRBV27 to TRBJ1-6, with D tentatively TRBD1 (6 bases). V was trimmed by 8 bases and J by 6 bases, leaving 14 bases between them. Per the germline V gene, CDR1 is MNHEY and CDR2 is SMNVEV (reference sequence). The CDR3 is 14 residues long. CDR3 sequence (DNA): TGTGCCAGCGCAGGGGTTCTCGGTAATTCACCCCTCCACTTT. Its translation: CASAGVLGNSPLHF.

Points on this clone: At the DNA level, this CDR3 is encoded by other sequences in the same sample as well. The genes are TRBV5-1 and TRBJ1-1; TRBD1 matches 7 bases. Trimming at V came to 3 bases and at J to 2 bases, leaving 4 bases not matched to a gene. Germline lookup yields CDR1 SGHRS and CDR2 YFSETQ. CDR3 length: 14 amino acids. Written as DNA, the CDR3 is TGCGCCAGCAGCTCGGGACAGAGTAACACTGAAGCTTTCTTT. Translated: CASSSGQSNTEAFF.

The V and J genes are TRBV29-1 and TRBJ2-7; D is unresolved. The CDR3 sequence is 12 residues long. V was cut by 4 bases and J by 0 bases, with 7 bases left in between. From germline, CDR1 is SQVTM and CDR2 ANQGSEA. CDR3 DNA: TGCAGCGTTGGGGCAGACTCCTACGAGCAGTACTTC. Its translation: CSVGADSYEQYF.

The chain joins TRBV5-1 to TRBJ1-5, with unresolved D. The CDR3 totals 13 residues. Per germline, CDR1 SGHRS and CDR2 YFSETQ. The V and J ends lost 5 bases and 3 bases respectively, with 9 bases between them. CDR3: CASSGGDNQPQHF. Written as DNA, the CDR3 is TGCGCCAGCAGTGGCGGGGACAATCAGCCCCAGCATTTT.

The chain couples TRBV7-3 to TRBJ2-1, with D possibly matching TRBD1 (7 bases). Germline V gene sequence: CDR1 SGHTA, CDR2 FQGTGA. V lost 1 base and J lost 9, with 22 bases in between. The CDR3 spans 17 residues. The CDR3 loop is CASSLIGGATRGAEQFF. For the CDR3, the DNA is TGTGCCAGCAGCTTAATCGGCGGTGCCACCAGGGGGGCTGAGCAGTTCTTC.

This chain joins TRBV7-2 and TRBJ1-1, with 8 bases matching TRBD1. The germline gives CDR1 SGHTA, CDR2 FQGNSA. The CDR3 extends over 18 amino acids. Germline trimming cut 1 base from V and 5 bases from J; bases unmatched to any gene: 15. DNA for the CDR3: TGTGCCAGCAGCTTAGGCCCCAGGGGGCCCTCACGGGAAACTGAAGCTTTCTTT. Translation: CASSLGPRGPSRETEAFF. Variable domain in full (rest from reference TRBV7-2 and TRBJ1-1): GAGVSQSPSNKVTEKGKDVELRCDPISGHTALYWYRQSLGQGLEFLIYFQGNSAPDKSGLPSDRFSAERTGGSVSTLTIQRTQQEDSAVYLCASSLGPRGPSRETEAFFGQGTRLTVV.

This chain links TRBV15 with TRBJ1-3; D unresolved. Germline-derived CDR1 and CDR2 are LNHNV and YYDKDF (reference sequence). V was shortened by 0 bases and J by 0 bases, with 12 bases between the two germline ends. CDR3 length: 17 amino acids. The CDR3 DNA is TGTGCCACCAGCAGAGATTACCGGGAAACCTCTGGAAACACCATATATTTT. Translating it yields CATSRDYRETSGNTIYF. Together with reference TRBV15 and TRBJ1-3, the CDR3 gives the full variable domain: DAMVIQNPRYQVTQFGKPVTLSCSQTLNHNVMYWYQQKSSQAPKLLFHYYDKDFNNEADTPDNFQSRRPNTSFCFLDIRSPGLGDTAMYLCATSRDYRETSGNTIYFGEGSWLTVV.

Only one count was recorded for this clone. The CDR3 here is CASSLGWTVIEQFF. The CDR3 DNA reads TGTGCCAGCAGCTTAGGATGGACAGTTATTGAGCAGTTCTTC. The chain couples TRBV7-9 to TRBJ2-1; TRBD1 is a possible D gene (6 bases). The CDR3 loop spans 14 amino acids. Trimming took 1 base from V and 9 from J, leaving 13 bases between them. Germline V gene sequence: CDR1 SEHNR, CDR2 FQNEAQ (reference sequence).

This rearrangement joins TRBV4-3 to TRBJ2-4, with TRBD1 as a possible D gene (5 bases). CDR1 and CDR2 from the germline V gene are LGHNA and YSLEER. Trimming pared 0 bases from V and 8 bases from J, leaving 14 bases between. The CDR3 consists of 15 residues. The CDR3 protein is CASSQELSGWDIQYF. In DNA form, the CDR3 reads TGCGCCAGCAGCCAAGAGTTGTCAGGGTGGGACATTCAGTACTTC.

The chain links TRBV7-9 to TRBJ2-3; 7 bases fit TRBD2. With V trimmed by 10 bases and J by 5 bases, 12 bases remained unmatched. CDR3 size: 14 residues. The germline CDR1 and CDR2 sequences are SEHNR and FQNEAQ (reference sequence). The CDR3 spells CAILGRRELDTQYF. In DNA, the CDR3 is TGTGCCATCCTCGGGAGGCGGGAGTTAGATACGCAGTATTTT. The whole variable domain, filled in from reference TRBV7-9 and TRBJ2-3, reads DTGVSQNPRHKITKRGQNVTFRCDPISEHNRLYWYRQTLGQGPEFLTYFQNEAQLEKSRLLSDRFSAERPKGSFSTLEIQRTEQGDSAMYLCAILGRRELDTQYFGPGTRLTVL.

This clone was detected once. V usage is TRBV11-3 and J usage is TRBJ1-1, with D possibly being TRBD1 (5 bases). The germline CDR1 and CDR2 sequences are SGHNT and YENEEA. The V and J ends lost 4 bases and 0 bases respectively, with 12 bases between them. The CDR3 is 15 residues long. For the CDR3, the DNA is TGTGCCAGCAGCTCCCAGGGTTTCATGAACACTGAAGCTTTCTTT. The encoded protein is CASSSQGFMNTEAFF.